The 5 T cell receptor beta chains given below trace back to one sample, sequenced in a study of multiple sclerosis patients with progressive multifocal leukoencephalopathy. The assay was immunoSEQ multiplex PCR, and TCRdb's table has in-frame clones only and misses some. In the table there are approximately 30,000 clones, around 90% of which are singletons. Time point denoted: more than ten months of natalizumab therapy. The sample was PBMCs, taken from a patient treated with natalizumab. The receptors stem from a human donor with multiple sclerosis.

In this sample, this clone turned up once. The chain links TRBV6-5 to TRBJ2-3; D not certain. The germline V gene has CDR1 MNHEY and CDR2 SVGAGI. This CDR3 contains 11 residues. The V and J ends lost 0 bases and 5 bases respectively, with 0 bases between them. The CDR3 protein is CASSYSDTQYF. In nucleotides, the CDR3 is TGTGCCAGCAGTTACTCAGATACGCAGTATTTT.

The rearrangement uses TRBV10-3 and TRBJ1-2; 7 bases fit TRBD1. With 7 bases clipped from V and 8 bases from J, the junction kept 10 bases outside the gene matches. The CDR3 spans 13 residues. From germline, CDR1 is ENHRY and CDR2 SYGVKD. The CDR3 DNA sequence: TGTGCCATCAATCACGGGACAGAGGGAGGCTACACCTTC. This sequence encodes CAINHGTEGGYTF.

This clone was observed a single time. The chain couples TRBV30 to TRBJ1-5; D uncertain. Germline CDR1 is GTSNPN and CDR2 is SVGIG (reference sequence). Trimming shortened V by 1 base and J by 5 bases, and 9 bases separated the two germline ends. The CDR3 contains 13 residues. CDR3 in DNA: TGTGCCTGGAGTGCAAACCCCTATCAGCCCCAGCATTTT. As protein: CAWSANPYQPQHF.

The chain carries TRBV5-6 and TRBJ1-2, with 8 nucleotides matching TRBD1. The length of the CDR3 is 13 residues. J was trimmed by 6 bases and V by 4 bases; bases with no gene match: 5. Germline V CDR1 and CDR2: SGHDT, YYEEEE. CDR3 sequence: CASSETGQDGYTF. Written as DNA, the CDR3 is TGTGCCAGCAGCGAGACGGGACAGGATGGCTACACCTTC.

This CDR3 is CASSGRGGRMRNTEAFF. The CDR3 region has the DNA TGTGCCAGCAGCGGACGAGGGGGCCGGATGCGGAACACTGAAGCTTTCTTT. This chain uses TRBV7-9 with TRBJ1-1, with 7 bases identical to TRBD1. From germline, CDR1 is SEHNR and CDR2 FQNEAQ (reference sequence). V lost 5 bases and J lost 1; bases outside the gene matches: 13. The CDR3 is made up of 17 amino acids.